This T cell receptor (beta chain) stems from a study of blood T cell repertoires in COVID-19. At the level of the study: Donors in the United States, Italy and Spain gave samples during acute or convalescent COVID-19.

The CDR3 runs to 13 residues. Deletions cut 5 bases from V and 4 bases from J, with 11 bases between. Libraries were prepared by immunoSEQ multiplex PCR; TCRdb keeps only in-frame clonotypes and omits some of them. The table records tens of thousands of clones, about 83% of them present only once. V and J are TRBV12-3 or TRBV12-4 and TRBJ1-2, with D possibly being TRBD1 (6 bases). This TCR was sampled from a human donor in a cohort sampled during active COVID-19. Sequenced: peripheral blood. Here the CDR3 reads CASSIGQIYGYTF. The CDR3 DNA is TGTGCCAGCAGTATTGGACAGATCTATGGCTACACCTTC.